This T cell receptor beta chain comes out of a study of cytomegalovirus exposure and HLA in healthy donors. Study at large: In an early release, HLA-typed donors contributed 90 million or so unique TCR sequences. Just over 80% of 350 to 400 genotyped donors fell in the Caucasian-associated ancestry cluster.

As regards this clone: Antigen unknown.

Study observations and caveats: When the data were analyzed later, several of the most significant clusters appeared to be linked to common viral pathogens.

Primers: 60 Vbeta forward and 13 Jbeta reverse. Method: immunoSEQ multiplex PCR; TCRdb's copy keeps in-frame clones and lacks some. The sample lists 150,000 to 200,000 clones; about 75% were seen once. Germline V gives CDR1 SGHAT, CDR2 FQNNGV. The V and J ends lost 7 bases and 2 bases respectively, with 10 bases between them. The CDR3 runs to 13 residues. V is TRBV11-2 and J is TRBJ2-3; a possible D gene is TRBD2 (5 bases). This TCR came from a female donor in good health and CMV-seronegative. Material for sequencing was PBMCs. The CDR3 nucleotides are TGTGCCAGCACCCCGGGGATCACAGATACGCAGTATTTT. The encoded protein is CASTPGITDTQYF.